The clone carrying this T cell receptor (beta chain) was detected many times. V was trimmed by 2 bases and J by 7 bases, leaving 12 bases between them. The length of the CDR3 is 15 residues. CDR1 KGHSH and CDR2 LQKENI come from the germline V gene. This specimen comes from a study of early T cells in non-severe SARS-CoV-2 infection. As for the study in general: Chains were not paired, and sequencing was done on bulk RNA from unsorted whole blood.

Individually, cDNA molecules had unique molecular identifiers attached to them. TCRdb passed the 5' RACE reads through MiXCR, listing each CDR3 protein once. The data hold more than 20,000 distinct CDR3 sequences, with almost 4.5% observed a single time. The receptor was derived from an adult who was a healthcare worker with PCR-confirmed SARS-CoV-2 infection or an uninfected control (not recorded which). Input material: whole blood. J is TRBJ1-6 and V is TRBV18; D unresolved. CDR3 DNA sequence: TGTGCCAGCTCACCAAATAGGGCGGCCAATTCACCCCTCCACTTT. Encoded protein: CASSPNRAANSPLHF.